Listed here are 22 T cell receptor beta chains from one sample, sequenced in a study of cytomegalovirus exposure and HLA in healthy donors. The PCR had 60 Vbeta and 13 Jbeta primers. Assay used: immunoSEQ multiplex PCR; TCRdb lists only in-frame clones, some missing. The table has roughly 100,000 clones, 65% to 80% seen once. The sequenced sample consisted of PBMCs. The source of these receptors is a male donor in good health and CMV-seropositive.

This clone is a singleton in its sample. The CDR3 loop is CSAYGLAGTGELFF. The CDR3 DNA follows: TGCAGCGCCTATGGGCTAGCGGGGACCGGGGAGCTGTTTTTT. The rearrangement joins TRBV29-1 to TRBJ2-2; TRBD2 matches at 9 bases. V shed 7 bases, J shed 5 bases, and the junction held 8 bases outside the gene matches. Per the germline V gene, CDR1 is SQVTM and CDR2 is ANQGSEA. The CDR3 runs 14 residues.

This clone was picked up a small number of times. The J gene is TRBJ2-5, the V gene TRBV4-3; possibly TRBD2 for D (5 bases). The J call may be mistaken, given a closer DNA end match to TRBJ2-7. This CDR3 spans 14 amino acids. The V gene's germline CDR1 is LGHNA and CDR2 YSLEER. As DNA, the CDR3 is TGCGCCAGCAGCCAGAGGGTTCAAGCCTACGAGCAGTACTTC. Its translation: CASSQRVQAYEQYF.

This rearrangement joins TRBV2 to TRBJ1-5; no reliable D call. Germline-derived CDR1 and CDR2 are SNHLY and FYNNEI. Trimming removed 6 bases from V and 3 bases from J, with 12 bases in between. The CDR3 extends over 14 amino acids. The CDR3: CASRREGDNQPQHF. The CDR3 DNA sequence: TGTGCCAGCAGGCGGGAGGGTGACAATCAGCCCCAGCATTTT.

The chain employs TRBV6-5 and TRBJ1-3; tentatively, D is TRBD1 (5 bases). Deletions cut 0 bases from V and 7 bases from J, with 13 bases between. Per the germline V gene, CDR1 is MNHEY and CDR2 is SVGAGI. This CDR3 is built from 15 residues. CDR3 nucleotide sequence: TGTGCCAGCAGTTACTCTGCGGGGCGAAGCAACACCATATATTTT. Its protein product is CASSYSAGRSNTIYF.

This clone was observed once. The chain employs TRBV6-5 and TRBJ2-1; maybe TRBD1 (6 bases). V lost 6 bases and J lost 12, with 24 bases in between. CDR1 is MNHEY and CDR2 is SVGAGI in the germline V gene. CDR3 length: 15 amino acids. CDR3 DNA: TGTGCCAGCAGGCCCACAGGGCAAGGCCTAGTTAGGCAGTTCTTC. Its translation: CASRPTGQGLVRQFF.

This clone was seen a few times. The chain uses TRBV9 and TRBJ2-5; 12 bases are shared with TRBD2. Germline V gene sequence: CDR1 SGDLS, CDR2 YYNGEE. J was trimmed by 2 bases and V by 4 bases; bases with no gene match: 0. The CDR3 loop spans 14 amino acids. The CDR3 loop is CASSTSGGQETQYF. The CDR3 nucleotides read TGTGCCAGCAGCACTAGCGGGGGGCAAGAGACCCAGTACTTC.

This chain joins TRBV29-1 and TRBJ1-2; perhaps TRBD1 as D (6 bases). Germline V lookup: CDR1 SQVTM, CDR2 ANQGSEA. Trimming stripped 5 bases from V and 0 bases from J, with 10 bases between. The CDR3 runs 13 residues. This chain's CDR3 is CSVRTATNYGYTF. The CDR3 DNA is TGCAGCGTTAGGACAGCCACTAACTATGGCTACACCTTC.

This chain links TRBV4-2 with TRBJ1-1; a weak D match, TRBD1 (6 bases). The CDR3 contains 12 residues. CDR1 is LGHNA and CDR2 is YNFKEQ in the germline V gene. The V and J ends lost 4 bases and 8 bases respectively, with 11 bases between them. The CDR3 protein is CASSRNREEAFF. Here the CDR3 DNA reads TGTGCCAGCAGCCGAAACAGGGAGGAAGCTTTCTTT.

This clone was observed a single time. The chain combines TRBV5-6 with TRBJ1-2; possibly TRBD1 for D (5 bases). The germline gives CDR1 SGHDT, CDR2 YYEEEE. Trimming took off 6 bases at V and 1 base at J, with 16 bases between the two ends. The CDR3 loop spans 15 amino acids. The chain's CDR3 is CASIPGARINYGYTF. DNA for the CDR3: TGTGCCAGCATCCCTGGGGCCAGAATTAACTATGGCTACACCTTC.

This clone was counted a few times. The chain links TRBV4-3 to TRBJ2-5; TRBD2 agrees at 7 bases. J lost 5 bases, V lost 0 bases, and 6 bases had no gene match. CDR1 and CDR2 from the germline V gene are LGHNA and YSLEER. This CDR3 has 15 residues. CDR3: CASSQEGRERETQYF. The CDR3 region has the DNA TGCGCCAGCAGCCAAGAAGGGAGGGAAAGGGAGACCCAGTACTTC.

The chain employs TRBV6-4 and TRBJ1-1, with D possibly being TRBD1 (5 bases). Germline V gene sequence: CDR1 MRHNA, CDR2 SNTAGT. CDR3 length: 13 residues. V lost 4 bases and J lost 3, with 9 bases in between. Written as DNA, the CDR3 is TGTGCCAGCAGTGGGAAAGGGGACACTGAAGCTTTCTTT. Amino acid sequence: CASSGKGDTEAFF.

The J gene is TRBJ1-5, the V gene TRBV6-5; D perhaps matches TRBD1 (5 bases). The CDR3 is 15 amino acids. V lost 7 bases and J lost 0, with 13 bases in between. Germline V CDR1 and CDR2: MNHEY, SVGAGI. The CDR3 reads CASNLRAHSNQPQHF. In nucleotides, the CDR3 is TGTGCCAGCAACCTCAGGGCCCATAGCAATCAGCCCCAGCATTTT.

The chain couples TRBV6-6 to TRBJ1-2; TRBD1 agrees at 7 bases. The CDR3 totals 13 residues. Trimming at V came to 5 bases and at J to 3 bases, leaving 3 bases not matched to a gene. CDR1 and CDR2 from the germline V gene are MNHNY and SVGAGI (reference sequence). As DNA, the CDR3 is TGTGCCAGCAGTCAAGACAGGGACTATGGCTACACCTTC. Translated, it gives CASSQDRDYGYTF.

This chain joins TRBV7-9 and TRBJ1-1; D gene ambiguous. Germline V gene data show CDR1 as SEHNR and CDR2 as FQNEAQ (reference sequence). The CDR3 runs to 13 residues. With 3 bases removed from V and 2 bases from J, the gap between germline ends came to 7 bases. The CDR3, as DNA: TGTGCCAGCAGCTTTTTCGGTAACACTGAAGCTTTCTTT. Amino acid sequence: CASSFFGNTEAFF.

The CDR3 DNA sequence: TGTGCCAGCAGCCAAGATGCCAGCTATGGCTACACCTTC. Translation: CASSQDASYGYTF. This chain links TRBV14 with TRBJ1-2; D gene ambiguous. With 0 bases removed from V and 4 bases from J, the gap between germline ends came to 6 bases. The CDR3 is 13 amino acids. The V gene's germline CDR1 is SGHDN and CDR2 FVKESK.

V and J are TRBV30 and TRBJ1-1; D is unclear. CDR3 length: 15 amino acids. CDR1 GTSNPN and CDR2 SVGIG come from the germline V gene (reference sequence). Trimming took off 6 bases at V and 3 bases at J, with 20 bases between the two ends. The CDR3 coding sequence is TGTGCCTGCACTGCCAAACAGAGACGATACACTGAAGCTTTCTTT. Its translation is CACTAKQRRYTEAFF.

This clone has more than one count but fewer than ten. The chain joins TRBV29-1 to TRBJ2-7; a weak D match, TRBD2 (5 bases). Germline CDR1 reads SQVTM; CDR2 reads ANQGSEA. Deletions cut 4 bases from V and 6 bases from J, with 13 bases between. This CDR3 is built from 12 residues. Here the CDR3 reads CSVVFGNGEQYF. The CDR3 nucleotides are TGCAGCGTTGTTTTCGGGAACGGCGAGCAGTACTTC.

This clone was seen only a few times. This rearrangement joins TRBV27 to TRBJ2-3; D uncertain. The CDR3 loop spans 15 amino acids. V gave up 4 bases and J gave up 0 bases, with 11 bases separating them. The germline CDR1 and CDR2 sequences are MNHEY and SMNVEV (reference sequence). In nucleotides, the CDR3 is TGTGCCAGCAGTTCAGCGACGGCTAGCACAGATACGCAGTATTTT. Translation: CASSSATASTDTQYF.

The V gene is TRBV6-5, the J gene TRBJ2-7, with TRBD2 identical over 8 bases. Germline lookup yields CDR1 MNHEY and CDR2 SVGAGI. V was clipped by 3 bases and J by 4 bases; unmatched bases: 5. The CDR3 is 14 amino acids. The CDR3 spells CASSYGSGKYEQYF. The DNA for the CDR3 is TGTGCCAGCAGTTATGGTAGCGGGAAGTACGAGCAGTACTTC.

V gene TRBV4-3 combines with J gene TRBJ2-5, with D possibly matching TRBD1 (6 bases). CDR1 is LGHNA and CDR2 is YSLEER in the germline V gene. V was cut by 3 bases and J by 2 bases, with 10 bases left in between. The CDR3 sequence is 14 residues long. The CDR3 nucleotides read TGCGCCAGCAGCCAGGCTAGGGGGCAAGAGACCCAGTACTTC. Translation: CASSQARGQETQYF.

The chain recombines TRBV29-1 with TRBJ1-1; unclear D gene. This CDR3 comprises 14 residues. The V end lost 4 bases, the J end lost 1 base, and 13 bases lay between the germline ends. CDR1 SQVTM and CDR2 ANQGSEA come from the germline V gene. Written as DNA, the CDR3 is TGCAGCGTTGGGCGCCGAGGGAAGAACACTGAAGCTTTCTTT. Amino acid sequence: CSVGRRGKNTEAFF.

This clone was seen a single time. V gene TRBV7-9 combines with J gene TRBJ1-6; TRBD1 aligns across 8 bases. Germline V gene sequence: CDR1 SEHNR, CDR2 FQNEAQ (reference sequence). V trimming: 1 base; J trimming: 9 bases; junction bases outside the gene matches: 14. CDR3 length: 18 amino acids. Here the CDR3 DNA reads TGTGCCAGCAGCTTAGTTTCAACAGGGGGGAACTGGTCTTCACCCCTCCACTTT. Its protein product is CASSLVSTGGNWSSPLHF. Full variable domain (missing parts from reference TRBV7-9 and TRBJ1-6): DTGVSQNPRHKITKRGQNVTFRCDPISEHNRLYWYRQTLGQGPEFLTYFQNEAQLEKSRLLSDRFSAERPKGSFSTLEIQRTEQGDSAMYLCASSLVSTGGNWSSPLHFGNGTRLTVT.